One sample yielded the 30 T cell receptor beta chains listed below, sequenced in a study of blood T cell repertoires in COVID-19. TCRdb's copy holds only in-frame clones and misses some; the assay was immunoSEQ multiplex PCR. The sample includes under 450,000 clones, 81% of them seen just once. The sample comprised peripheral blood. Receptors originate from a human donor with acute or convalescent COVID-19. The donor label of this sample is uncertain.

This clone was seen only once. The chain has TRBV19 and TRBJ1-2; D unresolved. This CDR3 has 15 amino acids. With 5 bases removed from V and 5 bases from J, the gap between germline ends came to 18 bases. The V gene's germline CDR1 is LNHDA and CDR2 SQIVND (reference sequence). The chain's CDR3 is CASSLWNPGEYGYTF. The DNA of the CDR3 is TGTGCCAGTAGTCTGTGGAACCCGGGAGAATATGGCTACACCTTC.

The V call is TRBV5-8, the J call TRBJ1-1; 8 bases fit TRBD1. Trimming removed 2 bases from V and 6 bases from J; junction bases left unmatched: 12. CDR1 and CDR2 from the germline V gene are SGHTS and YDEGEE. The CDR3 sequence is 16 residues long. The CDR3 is CASSFWTGSNSAEAFF. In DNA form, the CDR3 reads TGTGCCAGCAGCTTTTGGACAGGGTCGAATAGCGCTGAAGCTTTCTTT.

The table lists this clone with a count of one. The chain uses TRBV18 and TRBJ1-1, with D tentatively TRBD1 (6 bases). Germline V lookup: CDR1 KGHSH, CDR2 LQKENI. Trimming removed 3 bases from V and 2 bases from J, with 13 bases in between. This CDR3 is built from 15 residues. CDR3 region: CASSPMTGLNTEAFF. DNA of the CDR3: TGTGCCAGCTCACCCATGACAGGTCTAAACACTGAAGCTTTCTTT.

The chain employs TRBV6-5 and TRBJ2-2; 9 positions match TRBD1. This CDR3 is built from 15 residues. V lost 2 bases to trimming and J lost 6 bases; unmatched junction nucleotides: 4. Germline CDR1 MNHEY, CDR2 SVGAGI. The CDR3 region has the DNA TGTGCCAGCAGTTACGAGACAGGGGGGTCCGGGGAGCTGTTTTTT. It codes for CASSYETGGSGELFF.

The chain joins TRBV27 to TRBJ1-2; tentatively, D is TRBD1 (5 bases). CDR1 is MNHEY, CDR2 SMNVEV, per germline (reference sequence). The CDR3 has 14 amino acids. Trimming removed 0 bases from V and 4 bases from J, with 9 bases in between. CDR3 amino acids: CASSLSGGGYGYTF. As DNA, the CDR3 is TGTGCCAGCAGTTTATCGGGGGGTGGCTATGGCTACACCTTC.

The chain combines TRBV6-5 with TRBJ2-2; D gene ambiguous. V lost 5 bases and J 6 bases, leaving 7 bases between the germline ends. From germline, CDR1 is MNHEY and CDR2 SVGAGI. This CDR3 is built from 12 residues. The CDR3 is CASSPVAGELFF. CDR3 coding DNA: TGTGCCAGCAGTCCAGTGGCCGGGGAGCTGTTTTTT.

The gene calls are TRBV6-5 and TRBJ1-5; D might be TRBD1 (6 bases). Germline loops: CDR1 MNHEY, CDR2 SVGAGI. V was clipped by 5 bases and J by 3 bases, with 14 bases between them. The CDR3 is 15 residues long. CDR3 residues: CASSQQTGVNQPQHF. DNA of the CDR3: TGTGCCAGCAGTCAACAGACAGGAGTCAATCAGCCCCAGCATTTT.

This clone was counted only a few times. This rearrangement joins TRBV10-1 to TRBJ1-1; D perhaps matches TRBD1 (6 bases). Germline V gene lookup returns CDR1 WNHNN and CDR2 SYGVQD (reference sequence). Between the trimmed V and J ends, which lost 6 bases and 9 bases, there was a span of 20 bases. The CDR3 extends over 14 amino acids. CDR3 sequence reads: CASSPARTASKAFF. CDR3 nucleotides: TGCGCCAGCAGCCCAGCTAGGACAGCTTCTAAAGCTTTCTTT.

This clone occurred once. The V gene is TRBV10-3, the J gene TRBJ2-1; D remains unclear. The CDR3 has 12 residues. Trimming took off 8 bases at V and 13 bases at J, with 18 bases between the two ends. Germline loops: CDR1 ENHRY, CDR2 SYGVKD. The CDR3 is CAIGRTETIQFF. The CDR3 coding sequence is TGTGCCATCGGTCGTACAGAGACAATACAGTTCTTC.

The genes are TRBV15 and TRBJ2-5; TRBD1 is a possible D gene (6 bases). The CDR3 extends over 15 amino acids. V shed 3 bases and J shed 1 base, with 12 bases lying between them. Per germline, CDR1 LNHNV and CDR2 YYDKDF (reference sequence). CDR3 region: CATSSPQGRQETQYF. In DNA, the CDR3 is TGTGCCACCAGCAGCCCCCAGGGGCGCCAAGAGACCCAGTACTTC.

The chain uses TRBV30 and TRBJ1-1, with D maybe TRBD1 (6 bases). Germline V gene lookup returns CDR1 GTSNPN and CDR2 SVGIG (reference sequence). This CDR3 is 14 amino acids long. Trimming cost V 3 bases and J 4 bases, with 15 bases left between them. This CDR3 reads CAWRRGGRGTEAFF. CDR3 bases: TGTGCCTGGAGGAGGGGGGGCAGGGGCACTGAAGCTTTCTTT.

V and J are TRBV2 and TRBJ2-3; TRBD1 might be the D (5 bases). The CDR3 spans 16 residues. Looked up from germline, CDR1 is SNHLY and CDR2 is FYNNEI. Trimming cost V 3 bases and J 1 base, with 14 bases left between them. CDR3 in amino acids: CASSEAGMVGTDTQYF. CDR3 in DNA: TGTGCCAGCAGTGAGGCAGGGATGGTGGGCACAGATACGCAGTATTTT.

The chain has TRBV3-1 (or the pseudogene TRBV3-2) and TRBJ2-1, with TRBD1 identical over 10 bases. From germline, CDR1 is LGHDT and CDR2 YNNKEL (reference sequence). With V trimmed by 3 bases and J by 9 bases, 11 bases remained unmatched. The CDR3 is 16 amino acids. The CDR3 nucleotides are TGTGCCAGCAGCCACCGAGGGGACAGGGGTAGGGGTGAGCAGTTCTTC. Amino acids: CASSHRGDRGRGEQFF.

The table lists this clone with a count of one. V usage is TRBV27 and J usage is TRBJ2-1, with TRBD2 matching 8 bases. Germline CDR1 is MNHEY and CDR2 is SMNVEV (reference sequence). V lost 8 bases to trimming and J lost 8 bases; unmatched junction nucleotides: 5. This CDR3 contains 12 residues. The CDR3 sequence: CASYSGGDEQFF. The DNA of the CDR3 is TGTGCCAGCTACAGCGGGGGTGATGAGCAGTTCTTC.

Written as DNA, the CDR3 is TGTGCCAGCTCACTATCCGAGGGGCTGTTTTTT. It codes for CASSLSEGLFF. The J gene is TRBJ2-2, the V gene TRBV18; TRBD2 might be the D (5 bases). The length of the CDR3 is 11 residues. Trimming pared 4 bases from V and 13 bases from J, leaving 10 bases between. Per germline, CDR1 KGHSH and CDR2 LQKENI. The variable domain in full, completed from reference TRBV18 and TRBJ2-2, reads NAGVMQNPRHLVRRRGQEARLRCSPMKGHSHVYWYRQLPEEGLKFMVYLQKENIIDESGMPKERFSAEFPKEGPSILRIQQVVRGDSAAYFCASSLSEGLFFGEGSRLTVL.

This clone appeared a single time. The CDR3 DNA reads as TGTGCCAGCAGCCGTGGACAGGGGGCGCGAGGGGAGACCCAGTACTTC. Its translation: CASSRGQGARGETQYF. The chain employs TRBV7-2 and TRBJ2-5, with 11 bases that match TRBD1. The CDR3 length is 16 residues. Germline V gives CDR1 SGHTA, CDR2 FQGNSA. The trim removed 5 bases at V and 5 bases at J, leaving 10 bases unmatched.

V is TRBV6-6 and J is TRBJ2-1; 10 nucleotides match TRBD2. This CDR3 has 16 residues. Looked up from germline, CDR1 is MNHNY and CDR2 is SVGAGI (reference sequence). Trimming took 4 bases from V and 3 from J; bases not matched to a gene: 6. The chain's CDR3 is CASSFSGGAVYNEQFF. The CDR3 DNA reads TGTGCCAGCAGTTTCAGCGGGGGGGCGGTCTACAATGAGCAGTTCTTC.

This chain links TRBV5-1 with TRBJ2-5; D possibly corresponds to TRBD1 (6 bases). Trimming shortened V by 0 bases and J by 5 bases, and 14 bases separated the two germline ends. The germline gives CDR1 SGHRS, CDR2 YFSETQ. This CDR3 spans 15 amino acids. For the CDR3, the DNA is TGCGCCAGCAGCTTGGAGGGGATGAGGGGGGAGACCCAGTACTTC. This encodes CASSLEGMRGETQYF.

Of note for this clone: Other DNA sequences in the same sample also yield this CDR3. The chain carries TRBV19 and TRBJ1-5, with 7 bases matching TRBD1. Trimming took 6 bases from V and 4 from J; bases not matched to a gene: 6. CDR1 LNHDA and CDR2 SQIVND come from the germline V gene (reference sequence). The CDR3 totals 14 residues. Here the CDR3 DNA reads TGTGCCAGTAGCCGACAGGGTGGGAATCAGCCCCAGCATTTT. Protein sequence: CASSRQGGNQPQHF. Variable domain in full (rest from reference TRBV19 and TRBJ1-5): DGGITQSPKYLFRKEGQNVTLSCEQNLNHDAMYWYRQDPGQGLRLIYYSQIVNDFQKGDIAEGYSVSREKKESFPLTVTSAQKNPTAFYLCASSRQGGNQPQHFGDGTRLSIL.

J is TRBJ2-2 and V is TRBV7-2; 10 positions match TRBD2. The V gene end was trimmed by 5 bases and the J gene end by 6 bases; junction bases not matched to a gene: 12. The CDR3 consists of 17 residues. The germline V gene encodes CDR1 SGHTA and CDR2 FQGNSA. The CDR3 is CASSPLGERGGAGELFF. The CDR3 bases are TGTGCCAGCAGCCCGCTGGGGGAGCGGGGGGGCGCCGGGGAGCTGTTTTTT. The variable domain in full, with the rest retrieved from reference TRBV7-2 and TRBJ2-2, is GAGVSQSPSNKVTEKGKDVELRCDPISGHTALYWYRQSLGQGLEFLIYFQGNSAPDKSGLPSDRFSAERTGGSVSTLTIQRTQQEDSAVYLCASSPLGERGGAGELFFGEGSRLTVL.

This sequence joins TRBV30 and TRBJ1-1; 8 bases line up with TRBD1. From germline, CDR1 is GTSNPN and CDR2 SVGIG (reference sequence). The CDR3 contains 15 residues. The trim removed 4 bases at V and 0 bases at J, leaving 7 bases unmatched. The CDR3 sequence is CAWTRMTGVNTEAFF. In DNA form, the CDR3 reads TGTGCCTGGACCAGAATGACAGGGGTGAACACTGAAGCTTTCTTT.

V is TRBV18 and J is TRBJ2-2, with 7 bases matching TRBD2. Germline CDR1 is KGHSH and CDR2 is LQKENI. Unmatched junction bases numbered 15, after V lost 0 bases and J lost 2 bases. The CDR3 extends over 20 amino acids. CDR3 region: CASSPPGGGDYAFNTGELFF. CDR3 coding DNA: TGTGCCAGCTCACCACCGGGGGGGGGAGACTACGCATTCAACACCGGGGAGCTGTTTTTT.

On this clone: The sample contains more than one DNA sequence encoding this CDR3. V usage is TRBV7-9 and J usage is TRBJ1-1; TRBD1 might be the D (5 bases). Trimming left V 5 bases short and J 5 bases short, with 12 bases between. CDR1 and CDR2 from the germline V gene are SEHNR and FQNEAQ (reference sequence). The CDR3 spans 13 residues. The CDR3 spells CASSRREGTEAFF. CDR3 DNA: TGTGCCAGCAGCCGTCGGGAGGGGACTGAAGCTTTCTTT.

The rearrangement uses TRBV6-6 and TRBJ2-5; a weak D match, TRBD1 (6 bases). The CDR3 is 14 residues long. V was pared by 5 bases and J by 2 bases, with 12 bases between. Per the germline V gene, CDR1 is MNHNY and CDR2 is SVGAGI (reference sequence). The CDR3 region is CASSQQDRQETQYF. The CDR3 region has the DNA TGTGCCAGCAGTCAGCAGGACAGACAAGAGACCCAGTACTTC.

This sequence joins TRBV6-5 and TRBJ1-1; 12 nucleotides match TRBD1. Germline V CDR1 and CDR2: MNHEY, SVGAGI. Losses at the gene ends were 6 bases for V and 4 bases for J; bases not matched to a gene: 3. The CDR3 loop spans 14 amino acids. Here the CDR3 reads CASRRGQGATEAFF. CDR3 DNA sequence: TGTGCCAGCAGACGGGGACAGGGGGCCACTGAAGCTTTCTTT.

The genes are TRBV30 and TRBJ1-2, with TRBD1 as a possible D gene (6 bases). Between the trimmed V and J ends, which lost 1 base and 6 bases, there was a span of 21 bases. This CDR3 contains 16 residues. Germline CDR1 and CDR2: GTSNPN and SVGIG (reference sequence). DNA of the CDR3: TGTGCCTGGAGTGCAGGACAGAGACGGGCTAAAGATGGCTACACCTTC. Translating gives CAWSAGQRRAKDGYTF. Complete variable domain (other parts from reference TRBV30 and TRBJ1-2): SQTIHQWPATLVQPVGSPLSLECTVEGTSNPNLYWYRQAAGRGLQLLFYSVGIGQISSEVPQNLSASRPQDRQFILSSKKLLLSDSGFYLCAWSAGQRRAKDGYTFGSGTRLTVV.

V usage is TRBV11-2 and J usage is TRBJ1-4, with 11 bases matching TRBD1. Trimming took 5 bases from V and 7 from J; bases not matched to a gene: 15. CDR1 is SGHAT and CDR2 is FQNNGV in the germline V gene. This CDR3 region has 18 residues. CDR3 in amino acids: CASSIQSGTGGLGEKLFF. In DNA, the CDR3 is TGTGCCAGCAGCATCCAATCCGGGACAGGGGGGTTGGGTGAAAAACTGTTTTTT.

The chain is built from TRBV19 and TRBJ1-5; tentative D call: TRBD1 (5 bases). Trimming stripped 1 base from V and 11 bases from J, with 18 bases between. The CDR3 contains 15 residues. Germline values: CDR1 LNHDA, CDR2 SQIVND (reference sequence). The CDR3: CASSIGGELKAAQHF. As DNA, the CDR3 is TGTGCCAGTAGTATAGGGGGGGAACTCAAGGCGGCCCAGCATTTT.

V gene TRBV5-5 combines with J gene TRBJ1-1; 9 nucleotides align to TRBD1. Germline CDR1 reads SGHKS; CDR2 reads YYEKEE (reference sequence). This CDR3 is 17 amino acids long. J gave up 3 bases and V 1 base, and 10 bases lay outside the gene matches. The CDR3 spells CASSLRSRDRAHTEAFF. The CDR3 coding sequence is TGTGCCAGCAGCTTGCGCTCTCGGGACAGGGCCCACACTGAAGCTTTCTTT.

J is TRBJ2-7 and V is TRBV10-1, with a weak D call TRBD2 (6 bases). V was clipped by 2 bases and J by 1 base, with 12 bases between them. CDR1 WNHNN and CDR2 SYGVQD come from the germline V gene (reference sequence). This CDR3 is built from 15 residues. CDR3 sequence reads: CASSEGTGRSYEQYF. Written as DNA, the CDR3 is TGCGCCAGCAGTGAGGGGACTGGGAGGTCCTACGAGCAGTACTTC.